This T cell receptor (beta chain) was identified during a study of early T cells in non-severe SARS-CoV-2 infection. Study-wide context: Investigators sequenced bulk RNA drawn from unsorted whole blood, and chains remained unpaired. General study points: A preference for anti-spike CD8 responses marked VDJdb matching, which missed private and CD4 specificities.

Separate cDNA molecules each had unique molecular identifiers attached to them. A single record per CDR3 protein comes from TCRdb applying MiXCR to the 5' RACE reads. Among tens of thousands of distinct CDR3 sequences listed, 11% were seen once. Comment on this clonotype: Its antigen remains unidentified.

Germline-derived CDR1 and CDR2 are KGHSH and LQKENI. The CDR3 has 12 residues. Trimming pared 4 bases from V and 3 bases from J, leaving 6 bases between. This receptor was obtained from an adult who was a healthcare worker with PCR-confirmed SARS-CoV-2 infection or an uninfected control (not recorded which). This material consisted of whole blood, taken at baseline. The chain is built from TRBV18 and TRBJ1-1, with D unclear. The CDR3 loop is CASSLQDTEAFF. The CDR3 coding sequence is TGTGCCAGCTCACTACAAGACACTGAAGCTTTCTTT.